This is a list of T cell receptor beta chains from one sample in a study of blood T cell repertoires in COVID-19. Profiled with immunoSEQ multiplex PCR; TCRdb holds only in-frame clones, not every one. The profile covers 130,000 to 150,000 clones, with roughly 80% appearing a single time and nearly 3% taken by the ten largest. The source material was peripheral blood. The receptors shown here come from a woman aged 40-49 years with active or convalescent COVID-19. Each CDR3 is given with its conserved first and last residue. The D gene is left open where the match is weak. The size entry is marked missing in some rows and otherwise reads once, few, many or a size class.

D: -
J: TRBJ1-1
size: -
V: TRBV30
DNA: TGTGCCTGGAGGGGCGAGTGGAACACTGAAGCTTTCTTT
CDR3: CAWRGEWNTEAFF

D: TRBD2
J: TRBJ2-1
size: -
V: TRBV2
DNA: TGTGCCAGCAGAGCTAGCGGGGGGGTTGGGAATGAGCAGTTCTTC
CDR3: CASRASGGVGNEQFF

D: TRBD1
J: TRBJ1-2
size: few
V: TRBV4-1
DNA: TGCGCCAGCAGCCTCCAACAAACCACAGGGGGCGGGGACGGCTACACCTTC
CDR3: CASSLQQTTGGGDGYTF

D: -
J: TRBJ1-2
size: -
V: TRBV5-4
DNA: TGTGCCAGCAGCTTATCGAGTCAGGGGCTGCTCTATGGCTACACCTTC
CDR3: CASSLSSQGLLYGYTF

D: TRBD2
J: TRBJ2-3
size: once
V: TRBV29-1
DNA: TGCAGCGTTGAAGGGGGGCTAGCGGGAGGAACGGGTGGCACAGATACGCAGTATTTT
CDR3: CSVEGGLAGGTGGTDTQYF

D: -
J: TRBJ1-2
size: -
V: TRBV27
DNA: TGTGCCACCCGCGATGGGGCTGGCTACACCTTC
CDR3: CATRDGAGYTF

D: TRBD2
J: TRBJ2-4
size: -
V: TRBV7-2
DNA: TGTGCCAGCAGCTTAGCGCCTAGCGGGGAAAACATTCAGTACTTC
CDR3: CASSLAPSGENIQYF

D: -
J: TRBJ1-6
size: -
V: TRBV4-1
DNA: TGCGCCAGCAGCCAAGACTTCAGAGGTTCACCCCTCCACTTT
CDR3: CASSQDFRGSPLHF

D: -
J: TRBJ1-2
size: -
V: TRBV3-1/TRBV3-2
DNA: TGTGCCAGCAGCCAAGATATAGGGGGACCTATTGGCTACACCTTC
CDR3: CASSQDIGGPIGYTF

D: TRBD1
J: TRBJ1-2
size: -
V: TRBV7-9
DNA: TGTGCCAGCAGCCCCGGACAGGGTAACTATGGCTACACCTTC
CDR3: CASSPGQGNYGYTF

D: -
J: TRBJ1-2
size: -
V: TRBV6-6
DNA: TGTGCCAGCAGGAAAGACAGAGGAGCTAACTATGGCTACACCTTC
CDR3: CASRKDRGANYGYTF

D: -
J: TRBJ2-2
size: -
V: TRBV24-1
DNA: TGTGCCACCAGCAGGGTTGGCGGGGAGCTGTTTTTT
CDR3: CATSRVGGELFF

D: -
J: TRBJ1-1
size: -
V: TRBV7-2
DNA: TGTGCCAGCAGCCCACAAGGAGGGAACACTGAAGCTTTCTTT
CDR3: CASSPQGGNTEAFF

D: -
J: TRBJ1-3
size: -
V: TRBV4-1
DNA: TGCGCCAGCAGCGCGGTCGGGGGCTCTGGAAACACCATATATTTT
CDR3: CASSAVGGSGNTIYF

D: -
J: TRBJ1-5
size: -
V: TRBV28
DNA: TGTGCCAGCAACAGTTGGGAGGGTCAGCCCCAGCATTTT
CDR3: CASNSWEGQPQHF

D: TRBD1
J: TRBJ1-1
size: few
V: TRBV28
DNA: TGTGCCAGCAGTTTAAGACAGGGGGCGGGTGAAGCTTTCTTT
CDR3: CASSLRQGAGEAFF

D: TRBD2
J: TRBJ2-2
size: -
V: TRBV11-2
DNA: TGTGCCAGCAGTCGAGCGGGGGGTTTGAACACCGGGGAGCTGTTTTTT
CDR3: CASSRAGGLNTGELFF

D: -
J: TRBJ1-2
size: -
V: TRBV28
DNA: TGTGCCAGCAACAGGGAGACTCACTATGGCTACACCTTC
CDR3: CASNRETHYGYTF

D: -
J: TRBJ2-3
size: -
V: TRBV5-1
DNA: TGCGCCAGCAGCTTGGCCGGGCTAGCGTGGGATACGCAGTATTTT
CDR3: CASSLAGLAWDTQYF

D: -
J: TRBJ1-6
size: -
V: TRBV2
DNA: TGTGCCAGCGGGGGGAATTCACCCCTCCACTTT
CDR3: CASGGNSPLHF

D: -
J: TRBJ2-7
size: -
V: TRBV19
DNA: TGTGCCAGTAGTATGGAGGATCCCGGGTTGTACGAGCAGTACTTC
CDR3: CASSMEDPGLYEQYF

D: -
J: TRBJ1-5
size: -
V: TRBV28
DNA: TGTGCCAGCAGTTCTACGTCCGGGCAGCCCCAGCATTTT
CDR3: CASSSTSGQPQHF

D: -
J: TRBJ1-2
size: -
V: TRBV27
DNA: TGTGCCAGCAAATCGGCTAACTATGGCTACACCTTC
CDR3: CASKSANYGYTF

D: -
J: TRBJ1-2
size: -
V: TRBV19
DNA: TGTGCCAGTACAGTCGGGAGGTCCTATGGCTACACCTTC
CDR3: CASTVGRSYGYTF

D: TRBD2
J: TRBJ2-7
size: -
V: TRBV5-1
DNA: TGCGCCAGCAGCCCCCTGGGCAGCGGGAGGGGGGTCTCCTACGAGCAGTACTTC
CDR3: CASSPLGSGRGVSYEQYF

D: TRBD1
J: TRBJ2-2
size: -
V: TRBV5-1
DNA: TGCGCCAGCAAGGCCGGGACAGTTCTTACCGGGGAGCTGTTTTTT
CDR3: CASKAGTVLTGELFF

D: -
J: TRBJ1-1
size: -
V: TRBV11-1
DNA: TGTGCCAGCAGCCACAGTGGAGGAGCAAGGACTGAAGCTTTCTTT
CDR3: CASSHSGGARTEAFF

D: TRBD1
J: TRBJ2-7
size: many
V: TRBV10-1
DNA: TGCGCCAGCAGTGACCCAAGGACAGGGTTGACCGAGCAGTACTTC
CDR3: CASSDPRTGLTEQYF

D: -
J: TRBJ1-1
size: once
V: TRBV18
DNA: TGTGCCAGCTCCCTACTCAGGGGAAATAATGAAGCTTTCTTT
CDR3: CASSLLRGNNEAFF

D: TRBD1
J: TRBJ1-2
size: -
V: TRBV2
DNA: TGTGCCAGCAGCGCACAGGGGGCAAGGATAAATGGCTACACCTTC
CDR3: CASSAQGARINGYTF

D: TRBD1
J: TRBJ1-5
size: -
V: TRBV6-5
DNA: TGTGCCACCCACCCCGGGACAGGGCTCGGCCCCCAGCATTTT
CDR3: CATHPGTGLGPQHF

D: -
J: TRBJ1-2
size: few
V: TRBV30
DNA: TGTGCCTGGAACCCCGATACGAGTGGCTACACCTTC
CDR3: CAWNPDTSGYTF

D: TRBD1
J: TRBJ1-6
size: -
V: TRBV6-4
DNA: TGTGCCAGCAGAAGGACAGGTTCTGAGGGTTCACCCCTCCACTTT
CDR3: CASRRTGSEGSPLHF

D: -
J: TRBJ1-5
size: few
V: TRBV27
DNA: TGTGCCAGCAGGGAATTTCCTCAGGGCAATCAGCCCCAGCATTTT
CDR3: CASREFPQGNQPQHF

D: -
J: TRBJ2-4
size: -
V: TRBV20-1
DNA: TGCAGTGCTAGTAAGCAGGGGGGCTTAAACATTCAGTACTTC
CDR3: CSASKQGGLNIQYF